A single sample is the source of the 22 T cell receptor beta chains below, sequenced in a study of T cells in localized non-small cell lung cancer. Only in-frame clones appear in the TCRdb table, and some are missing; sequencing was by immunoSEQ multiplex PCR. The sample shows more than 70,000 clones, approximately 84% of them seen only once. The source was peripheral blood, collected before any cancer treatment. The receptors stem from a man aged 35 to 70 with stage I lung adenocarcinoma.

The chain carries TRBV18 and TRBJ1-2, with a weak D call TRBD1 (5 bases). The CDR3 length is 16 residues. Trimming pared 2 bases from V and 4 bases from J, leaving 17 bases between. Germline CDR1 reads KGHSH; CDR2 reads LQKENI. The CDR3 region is CASSPSPTERTYGYTF. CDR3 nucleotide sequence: TGTGCCAGCTCACCATCCCCGACAGAGAGAACCTATGGCTACACCTTC.

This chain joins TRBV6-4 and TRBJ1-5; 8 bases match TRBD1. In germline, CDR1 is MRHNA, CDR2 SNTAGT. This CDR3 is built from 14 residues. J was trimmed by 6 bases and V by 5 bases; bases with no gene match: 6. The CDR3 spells CASSHRDRIQPQHF. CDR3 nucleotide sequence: TGTGCCAGCAGTCATAGGGACAGGATTCAGCCCCAGCATTTT.

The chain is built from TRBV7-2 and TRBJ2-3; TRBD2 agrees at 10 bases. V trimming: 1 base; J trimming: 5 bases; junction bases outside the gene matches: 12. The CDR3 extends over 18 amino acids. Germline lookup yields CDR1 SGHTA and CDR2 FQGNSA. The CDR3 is CASSLGASGSSHGDTQYF. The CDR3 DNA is TGTGCCAGCAGCTTAGGGGCTAGCGGGAGTTCGCATGGAGATACGCAGTATTTT.

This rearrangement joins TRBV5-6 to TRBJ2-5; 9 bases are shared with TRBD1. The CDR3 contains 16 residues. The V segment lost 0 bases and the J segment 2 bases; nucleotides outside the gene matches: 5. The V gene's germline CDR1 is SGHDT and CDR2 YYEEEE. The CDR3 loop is CASSLGNGQGQETQYF. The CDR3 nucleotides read TGTGCCAGCAGCTTGGGGAACGGACAGGGGCAAGAGACCCAGTACTTC.

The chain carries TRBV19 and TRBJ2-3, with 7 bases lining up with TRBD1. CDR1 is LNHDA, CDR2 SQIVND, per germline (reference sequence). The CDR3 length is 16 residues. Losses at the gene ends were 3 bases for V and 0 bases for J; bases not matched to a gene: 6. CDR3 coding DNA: TGTGCCAGTAGTATGGAGAGGGGGCGGAGCACAGATACGCAGTATTTT. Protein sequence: CASSMERGRSTDTQYF. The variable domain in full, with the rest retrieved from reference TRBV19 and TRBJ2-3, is DGGITQSPKYLFRKEGQNVTLSCEQNLNHDAMYWYRQDPGQGLRLIYYSQIVNDFQKGDIAEGYSVSREKKESFPLTVTSAQKNPTAFYLCASSMERGRSTDTQYFGPGTRLTVL.

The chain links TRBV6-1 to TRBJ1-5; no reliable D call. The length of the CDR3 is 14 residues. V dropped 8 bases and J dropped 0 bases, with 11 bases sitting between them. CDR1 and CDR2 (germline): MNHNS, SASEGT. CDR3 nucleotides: TGTGCCAGCGGGCAGTTGCTTAGCAATCAGCCCCAGCATTTT. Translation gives CASGQLLSNQPQHF.

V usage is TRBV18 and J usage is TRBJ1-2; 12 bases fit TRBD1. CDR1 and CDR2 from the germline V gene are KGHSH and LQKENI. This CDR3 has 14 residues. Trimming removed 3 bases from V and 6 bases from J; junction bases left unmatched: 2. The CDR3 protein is CASSPGQGADGYTF. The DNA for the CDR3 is TGTGCCAGCTCACCGGGACAGGGGGCGGATGGCTACACCTTC.

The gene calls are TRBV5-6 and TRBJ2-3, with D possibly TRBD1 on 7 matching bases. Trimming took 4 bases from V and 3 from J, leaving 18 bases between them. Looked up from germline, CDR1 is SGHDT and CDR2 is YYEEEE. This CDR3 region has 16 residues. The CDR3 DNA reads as TGTGCCAGCAGCCCGGGCGGAGGGGGCTCGACAGATACGCAGTATTTT. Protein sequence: CASSPGGGGSTDTQYF.

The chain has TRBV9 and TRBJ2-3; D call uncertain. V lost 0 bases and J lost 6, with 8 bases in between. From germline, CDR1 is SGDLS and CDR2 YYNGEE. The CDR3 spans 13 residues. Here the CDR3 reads CASSVVRVDTQYF. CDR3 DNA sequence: TGTGCCAGCAGCGTAGTCCGCGTGGATACGCAGTATTTT.

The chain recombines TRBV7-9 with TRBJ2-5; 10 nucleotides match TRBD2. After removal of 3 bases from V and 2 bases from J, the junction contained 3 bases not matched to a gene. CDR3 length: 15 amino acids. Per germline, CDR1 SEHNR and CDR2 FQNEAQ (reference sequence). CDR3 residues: CASSLSTSGQETQYF. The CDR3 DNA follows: TGTGCCAGCAGCTTGTCGACTAGCGGGCAAGAGACCCAGTACTTC.

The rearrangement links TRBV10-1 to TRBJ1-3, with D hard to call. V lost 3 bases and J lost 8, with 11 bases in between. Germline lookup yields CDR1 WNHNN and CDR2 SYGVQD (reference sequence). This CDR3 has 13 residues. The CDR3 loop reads CASSDGLGDTIYF. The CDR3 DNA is TGCGCCAGCAGTGACGGTCTCGGTGACACCATATATTTT.

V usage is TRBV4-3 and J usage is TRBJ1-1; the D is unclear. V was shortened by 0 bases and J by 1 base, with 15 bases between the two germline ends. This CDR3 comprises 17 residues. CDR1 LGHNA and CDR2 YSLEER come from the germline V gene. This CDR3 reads CASSQEGTGRGNTEAFF. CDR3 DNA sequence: TGCGCCAGCAGCCAAGAAGGTACTGGACGAGGGAACACTGAAGCTTTCTTT.

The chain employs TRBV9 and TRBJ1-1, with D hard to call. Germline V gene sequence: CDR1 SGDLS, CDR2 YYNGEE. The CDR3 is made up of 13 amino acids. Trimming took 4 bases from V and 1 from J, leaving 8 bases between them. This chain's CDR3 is CASSIAPNTEAFF. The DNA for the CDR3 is TGTGCCAGCAGCATCGCCCCGAACACTGAAGCTTTCTTT.

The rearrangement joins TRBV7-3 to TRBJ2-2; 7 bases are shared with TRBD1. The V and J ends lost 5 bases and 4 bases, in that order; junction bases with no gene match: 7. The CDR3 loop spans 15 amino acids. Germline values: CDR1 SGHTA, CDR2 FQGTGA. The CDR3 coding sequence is TGTGCCAGCAGCAAAGACAGGGTGGGCACCGGGGAGCTGTTTTTT. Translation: CASSKDRVGTGELFF.

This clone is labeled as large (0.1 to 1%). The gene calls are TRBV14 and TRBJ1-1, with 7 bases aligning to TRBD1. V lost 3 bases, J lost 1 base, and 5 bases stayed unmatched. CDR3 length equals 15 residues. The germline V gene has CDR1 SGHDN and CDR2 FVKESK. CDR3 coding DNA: TGTGCCAGCAGCCATACGACAGGGTGGAACACTGAAGCTTTCTTT. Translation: CASSHTTGWNTEAFF.

The CDR3 nucleotides read TGCAGCTCTGAGAGCGGGAGGGGTGCCGGGGAGCTGTTTTTT. Its protein product is CSSESGRGAGELFF. This chain connects TRBV29-1 to TRBJ2-2; 10 bases are a match to TRBD2. From germline, CDR1 is SQVTM and CDR2 ANQGSEA. J lost 6 bases, V lost 8 bases, and 9 bases had no gene match. The CDR3 extends over 14 amino acids.

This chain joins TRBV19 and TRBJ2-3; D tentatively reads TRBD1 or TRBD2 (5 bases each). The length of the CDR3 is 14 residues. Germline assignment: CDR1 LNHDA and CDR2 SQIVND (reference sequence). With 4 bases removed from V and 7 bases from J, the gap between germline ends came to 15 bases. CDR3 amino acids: CASSTDTGFNTQYF. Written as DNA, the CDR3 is TGTGCCAGTAGTACGGACACGGGATTCAATACGCAGTATTTT. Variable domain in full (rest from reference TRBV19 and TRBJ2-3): DGGITQSPKYLFRKEGQNVTLSCEQNLNHDAMYWYRQDPGQGLRLIYYSQIVNDFQKGDIAEGYSVSREKKESFPLTVTSAQKNPTAFYLCASSTDTGFNTQYFGPGTRLTVL.

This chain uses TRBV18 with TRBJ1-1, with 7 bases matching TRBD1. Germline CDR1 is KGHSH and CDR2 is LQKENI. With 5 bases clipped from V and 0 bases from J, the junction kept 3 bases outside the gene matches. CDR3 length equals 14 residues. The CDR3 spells CASSGTALNTEAFF. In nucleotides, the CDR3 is TGTGCCAGCTCAGGGACAGCTTTGAACACTGAAGCTTTCTTT.

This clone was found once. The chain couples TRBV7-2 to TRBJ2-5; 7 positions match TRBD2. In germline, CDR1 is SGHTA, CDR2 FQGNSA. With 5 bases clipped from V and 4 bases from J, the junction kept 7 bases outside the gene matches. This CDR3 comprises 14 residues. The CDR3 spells CASSRGSRAETQYF. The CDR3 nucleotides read TGTGCCAGCAGCCGCGGGAGCCGGGCAGAGACCCAGTACTTC.

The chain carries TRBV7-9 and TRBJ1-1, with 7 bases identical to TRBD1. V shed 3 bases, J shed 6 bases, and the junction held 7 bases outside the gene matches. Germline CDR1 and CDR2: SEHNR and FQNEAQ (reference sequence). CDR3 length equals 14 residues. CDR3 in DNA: TGTGCCAGCAGCTTGGGGGGACAGTCTCCTGAAGCTTTCTTT. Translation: CASSLGGQSPEAFF.

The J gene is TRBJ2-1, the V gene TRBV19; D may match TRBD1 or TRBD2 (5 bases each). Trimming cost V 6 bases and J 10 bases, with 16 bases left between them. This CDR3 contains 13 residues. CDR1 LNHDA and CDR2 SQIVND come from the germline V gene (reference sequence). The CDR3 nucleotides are TGTGCCAGTAGCTCCGGGACCGCGAGGGAGCAGTTCTTC. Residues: CASSSGTAREQFF.

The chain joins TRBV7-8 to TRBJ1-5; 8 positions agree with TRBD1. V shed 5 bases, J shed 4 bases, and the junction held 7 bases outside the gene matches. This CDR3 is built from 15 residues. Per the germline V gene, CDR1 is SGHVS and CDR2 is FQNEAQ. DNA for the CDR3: TGTGCCAGCAGCGCCGGACAGGGAAGAAATCAGCCCCAGCATTTT. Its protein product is CASSAGQGRNQPQHF. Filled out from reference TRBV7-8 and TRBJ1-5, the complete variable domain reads GAGVSQSPRYKVAKRGQDVALRCDPISGHVSLFWYQQALGQGPEFLTYFQNEAQLDKSGLPSDRFFAERPEGSVSTLKIQRTQQEDSAVYLCASSAGQGRNQPQHFGDGTRLSIL.